A single sample gave rise to the 4 T cell receptor beta chains below, sequenced in a study of blood T cell repertoires in COVID-19. The data were produced by immunoSEQ multiplex PCR, yet TCRdb's version contains in-frame clones alone and is incomplete. This sample has 130,000 or so clones; roughly 83% occur once, and the top ten carry 1.4%. Material for sequencing was peripheral blood. These receptors originate from a man aged 60 to 75 with acute or convalescent COVID-19.

This rearrangement joins TRBV29-1 to TRBJ2-7, with D possibly being TRBD1 (6 bases). This CDR3 has 11 amino acids. Germline lookup yields CDR1 SQVTM and CDR2 ANQGSEA. Trimming removed 4 bases at V and 2 bases at J, with 6 bases between. CDR3 nucleotide sequence: TGCAGCGTTGCAGGGGCCTACGAGCAGTACTTC. Translating gives CSVAGAYEQYF.

The chain is built from TRBV5-1 and TRBJ2-2, with TRBD1 identical over 7 bases. CDR1 is SGHRS and CDR2 is YFSETQ in the germline V gene. Germline trimming cut 2 bases from V and 0 bases from J; bases unmatched to any gene: 7. This CDR3 region has 17 residues. The CDR3 DNA reads as TGCGCCAGCAGCTTATTCCCGGGACAGCCGAACACCGGGGAGCTGTTTTTT. Translation gives CASSLFPGQPNTGELFF.

This clone appeared a single time. V is TRBV18 and J is TRBJ1-3; 9 nucleotides align to TRBD1. V was pared by 5 bases and J by 6 bases, with 8 bases of the junction left unmatched. Germline values: CDR1 KGHSH, CDR2 LQKENI. The CDR3 is 15 residues long. CDR3 loop: CASSWDREPPNTIYF. As DNA, the CDR3 is TGTGCCAGCTCATGGGACAGGGAACCACCAAACACCATATATTTT.

The rearrangement links TRBV5-1 to TRBJ1-3; 8 bases fit TRBD1. Germline V gene sequence: CDR1 SGHRS, CDR2 YFSETQ. This CDR3 spans 16 amino acids. V gave up 0 bases and J gave up 4 bases; unmatched junction bases: 6. In nucleotides, the CDR3 is TGCGCCAGCAGCTTGGGGACAGGGCTTTTAGGAAACACCATATATTTT. It is translated as CASSLGTGLLGNTIYF.